Each of the 17 T cell receptor beta chains below was sequenced from the same sample in a study of technical replicates of blood from four donors. The method was immunoSEQ multiplex PCR; TCRdb's version includes in-frame clones alone and lacks a portion of them. The sample carries around 80,000 clones, about 98% recorded once. Sequenced material: T cells isolated from PBMCs. The receptors originated from a human donor in good health.

The chain links TRBV7-5 to TRBJ1-5; the table assigns TRBD1, which was not confirmed against the DNA. TRBV7-5 is reported as a pseudogene. The CDR3 is 22 amino acids. DNA of the CDR3: TGTGTCAGAAGCTTAGGAGGTTGTGGTCGGGGACAGATCTTCTTTGGCAATCAGCCCCAGCATTTT. As protein: CVRSLGGCGRGQIFFGNQPQHF.

This chain links TRBV7-9 with TRBJ1-5; a possible D gene is TRBD1 (5 bases). V dropped 8 bases and J dropped 1 base, with 9 bases sitting between them. CDR3 length: 13 residues. CDR1 and CDR2 from the germline V gene are SEHNR and FQNEAQ (reference sequence). The DNA for the CDR3 is TGTGCCAGCGTCGGGGGAAGCAATCAGCCCCAGCATTTT. Its translation is CASVGGSNQPQHF.

J is TRBJ2-1 and V is TRBV7-2; 9 nucleotides agree with TRBD2. The CDR3 covers 15 residues. CDR1 and CDR2 from the germline V gene are SGHTA and FQGNSA. V gave up 4 bases and J gave up 7 bases; unmatched junction bases: 8. CDR3 nucleotide sequence: TGTGCCAGCAGCTCGCGGGAGGGCAGGGTTAATGAGCAGTTCTTC. It codes for CASSSREGRVNEQFF. The complete variable domain, with remaining parts taken from reference TRBV7-2 and TRBJ2-1, reads GAGVSQSPSNKVTEKGKDVELRCDPISGHTALYWYRQSLGQGLEFLIYFQGNSAPDKSGLPSDRFSAERTGGSVSTLTIQRTQQEDSAVYLCASSSREGRVNEQFFGPGTRLTVL.

The V and J genes are TRBV4-1 and TRBJ2-5, with a weak D call TRBD2 (7 bases). This CDR3 has 13 residues. Trimming shortened V by 4 bases and J by 5 bases, and 11 bases separated the two germline ends. In germline, CDR1 is MGHRA, CDR2 YSYEKL. The DNA of the CDR3 is TGCGCCAGCAGCCTAAGGGGGGGGGAGACCCAGTACTTC. Translating it yields CASSLRGGETQYF.

The chain employs TRBV11-3 and TRBJ2-1, with D perhaps matching TRBD2 (6 bases). V shed 8 bases and J shed 7 bases, with 18 bases lying between them. The CDR3 spans 14 residues. Germline CDR1 and CDR2: SGHNT and YENEEA. CDR3 nucleotide sequence: TGTGCCAGCTTGCGAGGCGGGGCGGGGAATGAGCAGTTCTTC. Its translation: CASLRGGAGNEQFF.

The V call is TRBV7-6, the J call TRBJ1-1, with a possible D match to TRBD1 (5 bases). The germline V and J ends were trimmed by 0 bases and 1 base, with 9 bases remaining between them. The germline gives CDR1 SGHVS, CDR2 FNYEAQ. This CDR3 has 15 amino acids. The CDR3 DNA reads as TGTGCCAGCAGCTTAGCCAGGGACTCGAACACTGAAGCTTTCTTT. This sequence encodes CASSLARDSNTEAFF.

The rearrangement uses TRBV5-4 and TRBJ2-7; 7 bases align to TRBD2. This CDR3 comprises 14 residues. V lost 1 base and J lost 2; bases outside the gene matches: 3. Germline CDR1 reads SGHNT; CDR2 reads YYREEE (reference sequence). CDR3 amino acids: CASSLTSATYEQYF. Written as DNA, the CDR3 is TGTGCCAGCAGCTTGACTAGCGCGACCTACGAGCAGTACTTC.

The chain combines TRBV18 with TRBJ2-2, with D maybe TRBD1 (6 bases). The CDR3 length is 21 residues. V shed 6 bases and J shed 3 bases, with 32 bases lying between them. Germline CDR1 and CDR2: KGHSH and LQKENI. CDR3 amino acids: CASSQTSAPPPRGRDTGELFF. CDR3 in DNA: TGTGCCAGCTCCCAGACATCTGCACCACCCCCCAGGGGTCGAGACACCGGGGAGCTGTTTTTT.

The V gene is TRBV27, the J gene TRBJ2-7; TRBD2 aligns across 14 bases. The CDR3 totals 16 residues. The germline V gene has CDR1 MNHEY and CDR2 SMNVEV (reference sequence). The trim removed 5 bases at V and 3 bases at J, leaving 6 bases unmatched. The CDR3 nucleotides read TGTGCCAGCAGTAAAACAGGGACTAGCGGGAGCTACGAGCAGTACTTC. As protein: CASSKTGTSGSYEQYF.

J is TRBJ1-3 and V is TRBV20-1; D call uncertain. The CDR3 runs to 10 residues. Trimming shortened V by 6 bases and J by 6 bases, and 6 bases separated the two germline ends. Germline V gene data show CDR1 as DFQATT and CDR2 as SNEGSKA (reference sequence). The CDR3, as DNA: TGCAGTGCAGGAGAAAACACCATATATTTT. Translating it yields CSAGENTIYF.

The genes are TRBV27 and TRBJ2-3; D is possibly TRBD2 (6 bases). Deletions cut 8 bases from V and 0 bases from J, with 15 bases between. Per germline, CDR1 MNHEY and CDR2 SMNVEV (reference sequence). This CDR3 region has 15 residues. The CDR3 DNA sequence: TGTGCCAGCCGAAGTATGGCGGGGAGCACAGATACGCAGTATTTT. Amino acid sequence: CASRSMAGSTDTQYF.

This sequence joins TRBV19 and TRBJ2-1; the D is unclear. The CDR3 totals 11 residues. The V gene lost 9 bases and the J gene lost 4 bases, with 7 bases spanning the gap. Germline V gene sequence: CDR1 LNHDA, CDR2 SQIVND (reference sequence). The CDR3, as DNA: TGTGCCAGGGCCCGTTACAATGAGCAGTTCTTC. Translating gives CARARYNEQFF.

The chain has TRBV10-2 and TRBJ1-1; D might be TRBD1 (5 bases). Germline V gene data show CDR1 as WSHSY and CDR2 as SAAADI. Between the trimmed V and J ends, which lost 5 bases and 3 bases, there was a span of 10 bases. This CDR3 has 13 residues. CDR3 nucleotide sequence: TGCGCCAGCAGTCCCCAGGGTTACACTGAAGCTTTCTTT. It translates to CASSPQGYTEAFF.

The chain is built from TRBV7-6 and TRBJ2-5; TRBD1 aligns across 8 bases. CDR3 length: 15 residues. V trimming: 5 bases; J trimming: 4 bases; junction bases outside the gene matches: 9. In germline, CDR1 is SGHVS, CDR2 FNYEAQ. In nucleotides, the CDR3 is TGTGCCAGCAGCCCTGACAGGGGATCGCTAGAGACCCAGTACTTC. Its protein product is CASSPDRGSLETQYF.

This clone was seen at least ten times. The chain recombines TRBV7-2 with TRBJ2-5, with 10 positions matching TRBD2. Germline V lookup: CDR1 SGHTA, CDR2 FQGNSA. Trimming cost V 6 bases and J 6 bases; bases outside gene matches: 10. This CDR3 contains 15 residues. CDR3 sequence: CASSRSGGAGKTQYF. CDR3 nucleotide sequence: TGTGCCAGCAGTCGGAGCGGGGGGGCCGGGAAGACCCAGTACTTC. Based on the CDR3 plus reference TRBV7-2 and TRBJ2-5, the full variable domain is GAGVSQSPSNKVTEKGKDVELRCDPISGHTALYWYRQSLGQGLEFLIYFQGNSAPDKSGLPSDRFSAERTGGSVSTLTIQRTQQEDSAVYLCASSRSGGAGKTQYFGPGTRLLVL.

The V call is TRBV20-1, the J call TRBJ1-1; unclear D gene. With 5 bases removed from V and 2 bases from J, the gap between germline ends came to 6 bases. Per the germline V gene, CDR1 is DFQATT and CDR2 is SNEGSKA (reference sequence). The CDR3 sequence is 11 residues long. The CDR3 DNA follows: TGCAGTGCTCTATTCAACACTGAAGCTTTCTTT. Its protein is CSALFNTEAFF.

The chain recombines TRBV28 with TRBJ1-1; 9 bases are shared with TRBD1. CDR3 length: 15 residues. Germline V gene sequence: CDR1 MDHEN, CDR2 SYDVKM. J lost 10 bases, V lost 6 bases, and 15 bases had no gene match. CDR3 in amino acids: CASRPTPGQGYGAFF. CDR3 nucleotide sequence: TGTGCCAGCAGACCCACGCCGGGACAGGGTTACGGAGCTTTCTTT.